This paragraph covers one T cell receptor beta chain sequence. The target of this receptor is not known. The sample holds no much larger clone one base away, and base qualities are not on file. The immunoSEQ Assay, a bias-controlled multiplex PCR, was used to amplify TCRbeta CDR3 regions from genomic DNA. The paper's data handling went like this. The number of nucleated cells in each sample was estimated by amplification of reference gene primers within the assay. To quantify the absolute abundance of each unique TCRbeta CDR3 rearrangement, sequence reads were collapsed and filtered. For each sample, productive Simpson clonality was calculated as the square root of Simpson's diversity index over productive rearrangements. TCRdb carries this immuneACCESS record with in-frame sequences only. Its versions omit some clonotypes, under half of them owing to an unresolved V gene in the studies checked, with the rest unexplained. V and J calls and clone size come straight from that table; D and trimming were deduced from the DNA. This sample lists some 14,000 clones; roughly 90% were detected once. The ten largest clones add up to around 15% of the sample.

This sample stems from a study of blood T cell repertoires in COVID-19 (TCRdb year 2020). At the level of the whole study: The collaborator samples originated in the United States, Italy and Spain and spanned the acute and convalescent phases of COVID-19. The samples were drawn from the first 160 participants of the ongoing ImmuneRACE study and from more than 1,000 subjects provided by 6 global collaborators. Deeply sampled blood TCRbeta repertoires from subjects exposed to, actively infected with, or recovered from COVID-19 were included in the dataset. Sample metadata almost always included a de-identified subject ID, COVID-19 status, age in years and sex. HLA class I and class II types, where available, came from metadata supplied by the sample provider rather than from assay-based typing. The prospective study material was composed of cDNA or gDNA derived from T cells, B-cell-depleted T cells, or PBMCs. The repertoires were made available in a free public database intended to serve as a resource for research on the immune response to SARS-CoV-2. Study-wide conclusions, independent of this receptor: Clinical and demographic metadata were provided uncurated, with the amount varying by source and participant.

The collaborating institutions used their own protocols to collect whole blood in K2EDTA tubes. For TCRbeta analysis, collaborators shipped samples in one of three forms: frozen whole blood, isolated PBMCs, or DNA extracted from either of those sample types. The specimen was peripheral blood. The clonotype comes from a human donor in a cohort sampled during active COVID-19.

CDR3 loop: CASSEEAYGYTF. The DNA reads as follows: TGTGCCAGCAGTGAAGAAGCGTATGGCTACACCTTC. This chain is built from TRBV6-1 and TRBJ1-2; confidence is insufficient to name the D gene. Taken from the germline V gene, the CDR1 and CDR2 loops are MNHNS and SASEGT. A distance of 5 bases separates the germline ends of V and J, which lose 1 base and 5 bases respectively. The CDR3 has 12 amino acids, counting the end cysteine and phenylalanine. Just CDR3 DNA is preserved here, 36 bases in frame from base 1.